This T cell receptor beta chain was documented in a study of CXCR3-negative and CXCR3-positive naive CD8 T cells. Details on this clonotype: Its cognate antigen is unknown.

Points from the study as a whole: The naive subsets expressed comparable surface CD5, and the authors inferred TCR strength from TRB CDR3 properties.

UMI-labeled 5' RACE yielded the TRB cDNA libraries. TCRdb reprocessed the 5' RACE reads and stores each CDR3 protein as one record, lacking DNA. The table for this sample gives some 50,000 distinct CDR3 sequences. The sequenced sample consisted of naive CXCR3- CD8+ T cells from blood. Subset of the sample: CD45RO-CCR7+CD27+CD95- naive CD8+ T cells lacking CXCR3 (TNR3-). The receptor was derived from a human donor in good health. Some clones in this sample may be carry-over from other donors' samples.

The CDR3 here is CASTSQGPAPAYSNQPQHF. V and J are TRBV21-1 and TRBJ1-5. TRBV21-1 is labeled a pseudogene. CDR3 length: 19 residues.